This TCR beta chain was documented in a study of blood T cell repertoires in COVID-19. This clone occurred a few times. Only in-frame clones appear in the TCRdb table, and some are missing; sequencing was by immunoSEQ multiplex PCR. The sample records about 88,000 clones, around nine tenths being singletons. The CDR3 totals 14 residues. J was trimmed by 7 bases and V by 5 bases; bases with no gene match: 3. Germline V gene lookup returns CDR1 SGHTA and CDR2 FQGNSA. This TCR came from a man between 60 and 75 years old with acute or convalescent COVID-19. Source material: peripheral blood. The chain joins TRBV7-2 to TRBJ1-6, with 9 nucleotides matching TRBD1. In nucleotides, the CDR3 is TGTGCCAGCAGCCGGGGACAGGGAAATTCACCCCTCCACTTT. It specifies CASSRGQGNSPLHF.